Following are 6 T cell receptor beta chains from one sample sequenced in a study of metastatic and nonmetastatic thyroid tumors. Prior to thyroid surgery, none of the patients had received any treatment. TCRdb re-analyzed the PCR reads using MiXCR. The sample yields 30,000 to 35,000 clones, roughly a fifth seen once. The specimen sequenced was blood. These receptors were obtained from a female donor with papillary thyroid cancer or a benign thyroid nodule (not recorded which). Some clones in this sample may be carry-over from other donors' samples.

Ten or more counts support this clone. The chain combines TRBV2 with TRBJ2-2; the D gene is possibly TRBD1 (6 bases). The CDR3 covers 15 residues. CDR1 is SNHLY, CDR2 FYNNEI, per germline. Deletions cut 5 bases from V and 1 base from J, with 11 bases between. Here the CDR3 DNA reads TGTGCCAGCAGTTACCCGGGACAGAACACCGGGGAGCTGTTTTTT. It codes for CASSYPGQNTGELFF.

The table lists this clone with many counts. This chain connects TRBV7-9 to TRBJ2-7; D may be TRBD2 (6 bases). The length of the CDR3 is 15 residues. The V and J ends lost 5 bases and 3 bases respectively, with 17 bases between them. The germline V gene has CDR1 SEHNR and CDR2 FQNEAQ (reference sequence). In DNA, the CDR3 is TGTGCCAGCAGCATGGGACTCATTGTGAGCTACGAGCAGTACTTC. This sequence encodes CASSMGLIVSYEQYF.

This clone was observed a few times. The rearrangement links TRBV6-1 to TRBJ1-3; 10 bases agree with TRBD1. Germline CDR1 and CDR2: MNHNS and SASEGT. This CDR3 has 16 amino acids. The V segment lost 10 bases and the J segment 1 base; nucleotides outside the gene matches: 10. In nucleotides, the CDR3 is TGTGCCACTTCTTGGACAGGGGGATTTTCTGGAAACACCATATATTTT. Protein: CATSWTGGFSGNTIYF.

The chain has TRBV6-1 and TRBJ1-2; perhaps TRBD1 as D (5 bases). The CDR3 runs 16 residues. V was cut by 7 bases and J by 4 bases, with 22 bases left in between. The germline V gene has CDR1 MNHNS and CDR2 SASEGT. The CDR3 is CASTRGGSSTSYGYTF. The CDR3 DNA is TGTGCCAGCACGCGGGGGGGGTCTTCTACTAGCTATGGCTACACCTTC.

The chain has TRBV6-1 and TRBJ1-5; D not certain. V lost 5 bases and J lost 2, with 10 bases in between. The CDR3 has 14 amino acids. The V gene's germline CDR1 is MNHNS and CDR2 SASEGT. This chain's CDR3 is CASSPTGGNQPQHF. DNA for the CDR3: TGTGCCAGCAGTCCCACCGGAGGCAATCAGCCCCAGCATTTT.

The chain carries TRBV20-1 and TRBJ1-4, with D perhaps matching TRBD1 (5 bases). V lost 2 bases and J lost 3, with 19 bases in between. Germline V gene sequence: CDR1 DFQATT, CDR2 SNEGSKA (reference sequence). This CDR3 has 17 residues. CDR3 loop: CSARSGEPYEANEKLFF. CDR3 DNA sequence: TGCAGTGCTAGATCGGGGGAACCCTATGAGGCTAATGAAAAACTGTTTTTT.